One and the same sample provided the 20 T cell receptor beta chains below, sequenced in a study of T cell responses to AZD1222 COVID-19 vaccine (dated by TCRdb to the early 2020s). The library was generated by the immunoSEQ multiplex PCR assay. The clones in this table, taken by TCRdb from immuneACCESS, are in-frame only. Not every clone is retained; where verified, under half of the shortfall comes from an unresolved V gene, and the cause of the rest is unknown. The sample profile shows around 150,000 clones; around 95% of them were found once. The ten largest clones capture about 0.6% of the sample. The time point label for this specimen denotes: baseline before first vaccination. The sequencing used peripheral blood, collected on day 0 of AZD1222 vaccination. The source is an adult in good health.

The genes are TRBV9 and TRBJ1-1, with TRBD1 identical over 8 bases. The CDR3 extends over 15 amino acids. V lost 4 bases to trimming and J lost 0 bases; unmatched junction nucleotides: 5. Germline loops: CDR1 SGDLS, CDR2 YYNGEE. In DNA, the CDR3 is TGTGCCAGCAGCCCCCGGGACAGGATGAACACTGAAGCTTTCTTT. The encoded protein is CASSPRDRMNTEAFF.

This chain connects TRBV27 to TRBJ1-1, with 7 bases aligning to TRBD1. V lost 0 bases and J lost 1; bases outside the gene matches: 8. The CDR3 contains 17 residues. Per the germline V gene, CDR1 is MNHEY and CDR2 is SMNVEV (reference sequence). CDR3 coding DNA: TGTGCCAGCAGTTTATCGCGCCCGGACAGGCGGAACACTGAAGCTTTCTTT. As protein: CASSLSRPDRRNTEAFF.

The chain couples TRBV19 to TRBJ1-2; D not certain. V lost 3 bases to trimming and J lost 4 bases, with 18 bases between them. The CDR3 covers 16 residues. Germline CDR1 is LNHDA and CDR2 is SQIVND (reference sequence). The CDR3 nucleotides are TGTGCCAGTAGTATCTTGGGCGGGGATCGTGGCTATGGCTACACCTTC. It codes for CASSILGGDRGYGYTF.

Here the CDR3 DNA reads TGTGCCAGCAGCTTGCCGGGGAGCTCCTACAATGAGCAGTTCTTC. Residues: CASSLPGSSYNEQFF. The rearrangement links TRBV5-4 to TRBJ2-1, with a tentative D call TRBD2 (5 bases). The CDR3 contains 15 residues. Germline lookup yields CDR1 SGHNT and CDR2 YYREEE (reference sequence). Trimming removed 1 base at V and 0 bases at J, with 8 bases between. Filled out from reference TRBV5-4 and TRBJ2-1, the complete variable domain reads ETGVTQSPTHLIKTRGQQVTLRCSSQSGHNTVSWYQQALGQGPQFIFQYYREEENGRGNFPPRFSGLQFPNYSSELNVNALELDDSALYLCASSLPGSSYNEQFFGPGTRLTVL.

The chain is built from TRBV6-5 and TRBJ1-5, with a tentative D call TRBD1 (5 bases). Between the trimmed V and J ends, which lost 8 bases and 3 bases, there was a span of 11 bases. Germline V gene sequence: CDR1 MNHEY, CDR2 SVGAGI. The CDR3 runs 13 residues. The DNA for the CDR3 is TGTGCCAGCGTCACAGGTTTCAATCAGCCCCAGCATTTT. It is translated as CASVTGFNQPQHF.

This rearrangement joins TRBV19 to TRBJ1-5; 7 nucleotides match TRBD1. This CDR3 contains 15 residues. Germline lookup yields CDR1 LNHDA and CDR2 SQIVND (reference sequence). V shed 11 bases, J shed 3 bases, and the junction held 13 bases outside the gene matches. CDR3 sequence reads: CAAAYRGTANQPQHF. CDR3 nucleotide sequence: TGTGCCGCAGCCTACAGGGGTACCGCCAATCAGCCCCAGCATTTT.

This chain links TRBV18 with TRBJ2-5; no reliable D call. The CDR3 extends over 14 amino acids. Germline values: CDR1 KGHSH, CDR2 LQKENI. The V and J ends lost 1 base and 3 bases respectively, with 9 bases between them. The DNA of the CDR3 is TGTGCCAGCTCACCACGGGGTGCGGAAGAGACCCAGTACTTC. It codes for CASSPRGAEETQYF.

The chain links TRBV24-1 to TRBJ2-2, with a possible D match to TRBD2 (6 bases). Per the germline V gene, CDR1 is KGHDR and CDR2 is SFDVKD. The V gene lost 0 bases and the J gene lost 3 bases, with 19 bases spanning the gap. The CDR3 length is 19 residues. CDR3 sequence: CATSDLELRVGEDTGELFF. The CDR3 DNA reads as TGTGCCACCAGTGATTTGGAACTGCGGGTGGGGGAGGACACCGGGGAGCTGTTTTTT.

The V gene is TRBV5-1, the J gene TRBJ1-3; 7 bases are a match to TRBD1. The CDR3 runs to 14 residues. Per germline, CDR1 SGHRS and CDR2 YFSETQ. Losses at the gene ends were 1 base for V and 4 bases for J; bases not matched to a gene: 2. The CDR3 loop reads CASSLRGQGNTIYF. Written as DNA, the CDR3 is TGCGCCAGCAGCTTGAGGGGGCAAGGAAACACCATATATTTT.

The V call is TRBV5-1, the J call TRBJ2-3; TRBD2 is a possible D gene (6 bases). CDR1 and CDR2 (germline): SGHRS, YFSETQ. This CDR3 is built from 14 residues. Trimming stripped 1 base from V and 1 base from J, with 7 bases between. The CDR3 reads CASSLPGGTDTQYF. CDR3 in DNA: TGCGCCAGCAGCTTGCCGGGGGGCACAGATACGCAGTATTTT.

The gene calls are TRBV30 and TRBJ2-7; maybe TRBD1 (6 bases). CDR1 and CDR2 (germline): GTSNPN, SVGIG (reference sequence). This CDR3 comprises 17 residues. The V and J ends lost 5 bases and 6 bases respectively, with 29 bases between them. CDR3 coding DNA: TGTGCCTGGGACGGGACACGGACTTCTAGGGGATGGCGCGAGCAGTACTTC. This encodes CAWDGTRTSRGWREQYF.

With regard to this clone: The junction and the germline gene differ at one end; a read error may be behind it. The chain uses TRBV3-1 (or the pseudogene TRBV3-2) and TRBJ2-7, with 9 bases lining up with TRBD1. The CDR3 totals 13 residues. CDR1 and CDR2 from the germline V gene are LGHDT and YNNKEL (reference sequence). CDR3 nucleotides: TGTGCCAGCGGTCCCCGGGACAGGGCGACCCTTAGCTTC. It is translated as CASGPRDRATLSF.

This sequence joins TRBV5-1 and TRBJ2-2, with unresolved D. This CDR3 has 13 amino acids. Germline V gene lookup returns CDR1 SGHRS and CDR2 YFSETQ. V was shortened by 0 bases and J by 6 bases, with 6 bases between the two germline ends. CDR3 bases: TGCGCCAGCAGCTTGGCCCGCTCCGGGGAGCTGTTTTTT. It is translated as CASSLARSGELFF.

This clone was detected once. The chain employs TRBV5-4 and TRBJ2-5; tentatively, D is TRBD2 (7 bases). With 7 bases removed from V and 5 bases from J, the gap between germline ends came to 15 bases. The CDR3 covers 13 residues. CDR1 and CDR2 (germline): SGHNT, YYREEE (reference sequence). CDR3 in DNA: TGTGCCAGCCGGGGGGCCGGGTCGGAGACCCAGTACTTC. This sequence encodes CASRGAGSETQYF.

The rearrangement joins TRBV20-1 to TRBJ1-2; no definite D call. Germline loops: CDR1 DFQATT, CDR2 SNEGSKA (reference sequence). Trimming removed 7 bases from V and 6 bases from J, with 6 bases in between. The CDR3 is 9 amino acids. This CDR3 reads CSVGDGYTF. CDR3 nucleotides: TGCAGTGTAGGAGATGGCTACACCTTC.

The chain has TRBV6-5 and TRBJ2-3, with unresolved D. The CDR3 is made up of 14 amino acids. Germline lookup yields CDR1 MNHEY and CDR2 SVGAGI. Trimming removed 2 bases at V and 3 bases at J, with 9 bases between. The CDR3 protein is CASSYRTQTDTQYF. The CDR3 coding sequence is TGTGCCAGCAGTTACAGGACCCAGACAGATACGCAGTATTTT.

This chain uses TRBV27 with TRBJ2-3, with 11 bases lining up with TRBD2. Germline-derived CDR1 and CDR2 are MNHEY and SMNVEV (reference sequence). The trim removed 4 bases at V and 3 bases at J, leaving 6 bases unmatched. This CDR3 region has 16 residues. The CDR3 region has the DNA TGTGCCAGCAGTTCATTAGCGGGAGGGGTGACAGATACGCAGTATTTT. Amino acids: CASSSLAGGVTDTQYF.

This chain links TRBV11-2 with TRBJ1-1; 8 bases fit TRBD1. Trimming took 1 base from V and 3 from J; bases not matched to a gene: 7. The CDR3 totals 16 residues. CDR1 and CDR2 (germline): SGHAT, FQNNGV. The CDR3 sequence is CASSLVAGGLDTEAFF. In nucleotides, the CDR3 is TGTGCCAGCAGCTTAGTAGCAGGGGGCTTGGACACTGAAGCTTTCTTT.

This clone has only one observation. The chain has TRBV5-1 and TRBJ2-1; 8 positions match TRBD1. CDR3 length: 15 residues. Unmatched junction bases numbered 3, after V lost 4 bases and J lost 0 bases. Germline values: CDR1 SGHRS, CDR2 YFSETQ. CDR3 nucleotide sequence: TGCGCCAGCAGCAGACAGGGGAGCTCCTACAATGAGCAGTTCTTC. It specifies CASSRQGSSYNEQFF.

V usage is TRBV7-9 and J usage is TRBJ2-1, with 8 bases lining up with TRBD2. Germline CDR1 is SEHNR and CDR2 is FQNEAQ (reference sequence). V was clipped by 0 bases and J by 13 bases; unmatched bases: 11. CDR3 length equals 15 residues. CDR3 loop: CASSLASLAGQGQFF. The CDR3 DNA follows: TGTGCCAGCAGCTTAGCGTCGCTAGCGGGTCAAGGCCAGTTCTTC. Supplemented by reference TRBV7-9 and TRBJ2-1, the full variable domain reads DTGVSQNPRHKITKRGQNVTFRCDPISEHNRLYWYRQTLGQGPEFLTYFQNEAQLEKSRLLSDRFSAERPKGSFSTLEIQRTEQGDSAMYLCASSLASLAGQGQFFGPGTRLTVL.